This paragraph reports one T cell receptor (beta chain). Its antigen remains unidentified. Within one base of it there is no much larger clone, and no base qualities were kept. Ophthalmopathy patients were characterized by moderately to severely active disease, a Clinical Activity Score of at least 3, a NOSPECS grade of at least 4, and a disease duration under 3 months. Patients with other autoimmune diseases, uncontrolled infections, pregnancy or lactation were excluded. Clinical symptoms, serum thyroxine, TRAb, thyroid ultrasound and orbital computed tomography formed the basis of the diagnosis. Ficoll-Paque density gradient centrifugation was used to isolate PBMCs from 10 ml of fresh peripheral blood. Total RNA was extracted with Trizol reagent and quality-checked on an Agilent 2100 Bioanalyzer. For repertoire sequencing, TCR beta CDR3 regions were amplified from RNA transcripts. A first-round RT-PCR used HTBI primers with the Qiagen OneStep RT-PCR kit, followed by a second-round multiplex PCR, size selection and purification. Sequencing of the libraries was carried out on an Illumina HiSeq2000 in paired-end mode with 100 bp reads. The source study handled its data this way. Reads were processed with SOAPnuke, discarding reads with adapters, uncalled bases, mean Phred below 15, or no exact constant-primer or identifier match. COPE v1.2.5 was used to merge high-quality paired reads. Unique nucleotide sequences were defined as clonotypes and aligned to IMGT TRB V, D and J references using MiTCR v1.1. The analysis was limited to V-J combinations with a frequency above 0.0001, which together covered over 98% of repertoires. For each V-J combination, a TCR clonal expansion and chaos score was defined as F50 clonal expansion divided by the chaos observed in the TCRdist matrix. Welch's t-statistics and random forest were used to reduce the features to approximately 13 V-J combinations, which were then used as input to a naive Bayes classifier. The Morisita-Horn index was used to measure how similar the thyroid and blood repertoires were. Using fastp at Q25 and MiXCR, TCRdb reprocessed the public reads and kept productive beta chains. CDR3 protein sequences are deduplicated, and each keeps its most common genes and DNA. TCRdb, rather than the study authors, made the V and J calls. Here the sample has hundreds of thousands of distinct CDR3 sequences; about 40% occur a single time. The ten largest make up more than 2.5% of the sample.

This entry belongs to a study of Graves' ophthalmopathy and Graves' hyperthyroidism (dated by TCRdb to 2017 to 2018). In terms of the full investigation: Peripheral blood samples were taken at the time of initial diagnosis, before any treatment was given. To tell Graves' ophthalmopathy apart from Graves' hyperthyroidism, and to predict which patients would progress to ophthalmopathy, the study relied on TCR beta repertoire signatures. In total, over 130 blood samples were TCR-sequenced: 40 to 45 ophthalmopathy, some 75 hyperthyroidism and some 17 hyperthyroidism-to-ophthalmopathy patients. To explore V-J signatures that distinguish ophthalmopathy from hyperthyroidism, a discovery set of 100 patients was enrolled, made up of around 40 with ophthalmopathy and 57 with stable hyperthyroidism. The independent validation cohort included 20 or so hyperthyroidism patients plus 17 patients who later progressed from hyperthyroidism to ophthalmopathy. In roughly 6 hyperthyroidism patients, T-cell repertoires of thyroid tissue and blood were compared. Following sample collection, hyperthyroidism patients were given methimazole at a starting dose of 30 mg daily, and ophthalmopathy patients were given high-dose intravenous methylprednisolone.

Study-wide conclusions, independent of this receptor: Most expanded thyroid clonotypes with a frequency above 0.001 also appeared in blood, which suggests that blood repertoires may reflect the immune response in the thyroid. In validation, the model predicted ophthalmopathy progression with nearly 71% sensitivity and roughly 72% specificity; eleven to twelve predicted patients were CT-confirmed with GO in a median of around 6.5 months. In cross-validation, the 13-signature model distinguished ophthalmopathy from stable hyperthyroidism with approximately 90% sensitivity and 81% to 82% specificity, while in the test set the corresponding values were about 80% and 75%. No statistical method was used to set the sample size in advance, and the investigators knew which group each participant was assigned to.

Reading from cysteine to phenylalanine, the CDR3 counts 13 amino acids. CDR3 DNA is the only sequence kept; it has 39 bases, read in frame from the first base. From V the trimming removes 5 bases and from J it removes 6 bases, while the gene matches leave 8 bases of the junction unaccounted for. Per the germline V gene (reference sequence), DFQATT is the CDR1 and SNEGSKA is the CDR2. The sequence is built from TRBV20-1 and TRBJ2-7, with 9 bases matching TRBD1. The receptor was derived from an adult man with Graves' ophthalmopathy. Input material: peripheral blood. In nucleotide form, the sequence is TGCAGTGCTCATACACAGGGGGCGGGCGAGCAGTACTTC. The resulting protein is CSAHTQGAGEQYF.